What follows are 20 T cell receptor beta chains derived from one specimen sequenced in a study of shared clonotypes between healthy human individuals. Sequencing used immunoSEQ multiplex PCR; TCRdb keeps in-frame clones, though not all of them. The sample shows more than 850,000 clones, approximately 80% of them seen only once. The source material was memory CD4+ T cells from PBMCs. Noted subset: CD45RA-negative fraction. The receptors here all came from a young man in good health. Some clones in this sample may be carry-over from other donors' samples.

V is TRBV27 and J is TRBJ2-4, with 8 bases identical to TRBD2. The CDR3 has 13 amino acids. CDR1 MNHEY and CDR2 SMNVEV come from the germline V gene (reference sequence). The junction had 5 bases not matched to a gene; V was cut back by 4 bases and J by 9 bases. CDR3 in amino acids: CASSSREGGIQYF. DNA for the CDR3: TGTGCCAGCAGTTCCCGGGAGGGGGGCATTCAGTACTTC.

The chain combines TRBV5-1 with TRBJ1-1; 10 bases align to TRBD1. The CDR3 contains 17 residues. Germline V gene lookup returns CDR1 SGHRS and CDR2 YFSETQ. V dropped 1 base and J dropped 1; count of bases not matched to a gene: 7. CDR3: CASSLPKTGGGNTEAFF. The CDR3 DNA sequence: TGCGCCAGCAGCTTGCCCAAGACAGGGGGCGGGAACACTGAAGCTTTCTTT.

The chain employs TRBV16 and TRBJ2-2; D not certain. V shed 4 bases and J shed 4 bases, with 13 bases lying between them. CDR1 is KGHSY and CDR2 is FQNENV in the germline V gene. The CDR3 sequence is 15 residues long. Here the CDR3 DNA reads TGTGCCAGCAGCCCTCTGGCGGAGACCACCGGGGAGCTGTTTTTT. It translates to CASSPLAETTGELFF.

DNA for the CDR3: TGTGCCAGCAGTTACCGTCAACCCCAGGGCGGCGAGCAGTACTTC. Protein product: CASSYRQPQGGEQYF. V is TRBV6-6 and J is TRBJ2-7; TRBD1 might be the D (5 bases). Germline V CDR1 and CDR2: MNHNY, SVGAGI (reference sequence). The germline V and J ends were trimmed by 2 bases and 6 bases, with 17 bases remaining between them. The CDR3 loop spans 15 amino acids.

In its sample, this clone was seen a few times. The J gene is TRBJ2-1, the V gene TRBV28; D is possibly TRBD2 (5 bases). The CDR3 length is 15 residues. Germline V CDR1 and CDR2: MDHEN, SYDVKM. V lost 4 bases to trimming and J lost 2 bases, with 12 bases between them. CDR3 nucleotides: TGTGCCAGCAGTTCCGGGGAGACCACCTACAATGAGCAGTTCTTC. This sequence encodes CASSSGETTYNEQFF.

The chain joins TRBV6-5 to TRBJ2-7; a weak D match, TRBD2 (5 bases). The CDR3 is made up of 13 amino acids. Germline V gene lookup returns CDR1 MNHEY and CDR2 SVGAGI. V was trimmed by 4 bases and J by 7 bases, leaving 14 bases between them. The CDR3 DNA reads TGTGCCAGCAGTTCTACCAGGCCGGGGGAGCAGTACTTC. It is translated as CASSSTRPGEQYF.

This sequence joins TRBV30 and TRBJ1-1, with D perhaps matching TRBD1 (6 bases). This CDR3 is built from 14 residues. V shed 2 bases and J shed 1 base, with 11 bases lying between them. From germline, CDR1 is GTSNPN and CDR2 SVGIG (reference sequence). The CDR3 bases are TGTGCCTGGAGTCCGACAGGCTGGAACACTGAAGCTTTCTTT. Residues: CAWSPTGWNTEAFF.

The genes are TRBV5-4 and TRBJ2-5, with D tentatively TRBD1 or TRBD2 (6 bases each). Germline CDR1 is SGHNT and CDR2 is YYREEE (reference sequence). Trimming shortened V by 0 bases and J by 5 bases, and 14 bases separated the two germline ends. This CDR3 has 15 residues. The CDR3 here is CASSLVGGRTETQYF. As DNA, the CDR3 is TGTGCCAGCAGCTTGGTAGGGGGGCGTACGGAGACCCAGTACTTC.

The genes are TRBV25-1 and TRBJ2-2; 8 positions match TRBD2. Germline trimming cut 6 bases from V and 0 bases from J; bases unmatched to any gene: 9. Germline V gives CDR1 MGHDK, CDR2 SYGVNS. The CDR3 covers 17 residues. The CDR3 nucleotides are TGTGCCAGCAGCCCGGCGGGAGGCAGGGCGAACACCGGGGAGCTGTTTTTT. It translates to CASSPAGGRANTGELFF.

This clone was picked up a small number of times. The chain joins TRBV18 to TRBJ2-7, with TRBD2 matching over 7 bases. The CDR3 is made up of 16 amino acids. The junction had 11 bases not matched to a gene; V was cut back by 3 bases and J by 3 bases. Germline V gives CDR1 KGHSH, CDR2 LQKENI. CDR3 sequence reads: CASSPTAKGGVYEQYF. The CDR3 coding sequence is TGTGCCAGCTCACCCACGGCCAAGGGAGGGGTCTACGAGCAGTACTTC.

Notes on this clone: One end of the junction varies from germline; a read error may be responsible. The rearrangement joins TRBV6-1 to TRBJ2-3, with D tentatively TRBD2 (6 bases). The CDR3 is 15 residues long. Germline V gene sequence: CDR1 MNHNS, CDR2 SASEGT. The CDR3 sequence: CASREVPGLTDTQYF. The CDR3 DNA reads TGTGCCAGCAGGGAAGTCCCGGGACTCACAGATACGCAGTATTTT.

The chain is built from TRBV5-1 and TRBJ2-7; D gene uncertain. The CDR3 totals 14 residues. The V end was cut by 2 bases, the J end by 12 bases, with 21 bases between. Germline CDR1 is SGHRS and CDR2 is YFSETQ. The CDR3 region is CASSFLDPEGGRYF. The CDR3 DNA follows: TGCGCCAGCAGCTTCCTCGACCCCGAAGGTGGCCGGTACTTC.

This chain joins TRBV27 and TRBJ2-6, with a tentative D call TRBD2 (6 bases). The V gene's germline CDR1 is MNHEY and CDR2 SMNVEV (reference sequence). The CDR3 runs 14 residues. The V gene lost 4 bases and the J gene lost 2 bases, with 6 bases spanning the gap. The CDR3 DNA reads TGTGCCAGCAGTTGGGGGGCTGGGGCCAACGTCCTGACTTTC. It translates to CASSWGAGANVLTF.

The chain couples TRBV5-1 to TRBJ2-1, with D perhaps TRBD1 or TRBD2 (6 bases each). Per the germline V gene, CDR1 is SGHRS and CDR2 is YFSETQ. Trimming left V 4 bases short and J 7 bases short, with 18 bases between. The CDR3 spans 15 residues. The CDR3 DNA follows: TGCGCCAGCAGCCGGGCCGGGGGCCGGGGGAATGAGCAGTTCTTC. Translation gives CASSRAGGRGNEQFF.

This chain uses TRBV2 with TRBJ2-5; 7 nucleotides agree with TRBD1. Losses at the gene ends were 8 bases for V and 1 base for J; bases not matched to a gene: 4. Germline CDR1 is SNHLY and CDR2 is FYNNEI. The CDR3 contains 13 residues. Written as DNA, the CDR3 is TGTGCCAGCTTGGGACAGCTCCAAGAGACCCAGTACTTC. Translation gives CASLGQLQETQYF.

Comment on this clone: Distinct nucleotide sequences in the sample also encode this CDR3. This sequence joins TRBV7-6 and TRBJ2-7; D unclear. Germline V gene sequence: CDR1 SGHVS, CDR2 FNYEAQ. The V end lost 5 bases, the J end lost 6 bases, and 11 bases lay between the germline ends. The CDR3 length is 12 residues. The CDR3 sequence is CASSPPLGEQYF. CDR3 in DNA: TGTGCCAGCAGCCCCCCGTTGGGCGAGCAGTACTTC.

The CDR3: CASRWGGSNTEAFF. The CDR3 DNA reads TGTGCCAGCAGGTGGGGAGGGAGCAACACTGAAGCTTTCTTT. The chain uses TRBV28 and TRBJ1-1; D not certain. Between the trimmed V and J ends, which lost 6 bases and 2 bases, there was a span of 13 bases. In germline, CDR1 is MDHEN, CDR2 SYDVKM. The CDR3 sequence is 14 residues long.

A remark on this clone: The sample contains more than one DNA sequence encoding this CDR3. The rearrangement uses TRBV5-1 and TRBJ2-7; maybe TRBD1 (6 bases). Trimming took 2 bases from V and 1 from J, leaving 7 bases between them. The V gene's germline CDR1 is SGHRS and CDR2 YFSETQ. This CDR3 is 13 amino acids long. The DNA of the CDR3 is TGCGCCAGCAGCTTTACAGGGTCCTACGAGCAGTACTTC. Translation: CASSFTGSYEQYF. Drawing the rest from reference TRBV5-1 and TRBJ2-7, the complete variable domain is KAGVTQTPRYLIKTRGQQVTLSCSPISGHRSVSWYQQTPGQGLQFLFEYFSETQRNKGNFPGRFSGRQFSNSRSEMNVSTLELGDSALYLCASSFTGSYEQYFGPGTRLTVT.

V is TRBV7-2 and J is TRBJ2-1; weak D call: TRBD1 (5 bases). Germline V gene sequence: CDR1 SGHTA, CDR2 FQGNSA. V lost 5 bases, J lost 6 bases, and 11 bases lay in between. This CDR3 contains 13 residues. The CDR3 protein is CASSKNRGNEQFF. The CDR3 DNA is TGTGCCAGCAGCAAAAATAGGGGCAATGAGCAGTTCTTC.

V usage is TRBV4-2 and J usage is TRBJ1-4; TRBD1 aligns across 9 bases. V shed 4 bases and J 0 bases; nucleotides not matched to a gene: 6. This CDR3 is built from 17 residues. Germline lookup yields CDR1 LGHNA and CDR2 YNFKEQ. The CDR3 coding sequence is TGTGCCAGCAGCCCGACAGGGGGTAGTGCAACTAATGAAAAACTGTTTTTT. This gives the protein CASSPTGGSATNEKLFF.